A selection of T cell receptor beta chains follows, all from one sample in a study of identifying expanded T cells in peripheral blood. The data were produced by immunoSEQ multiplex PCR, yet TCRdb's version contains in-frame clones alone and is incomplete. The sample comprises 80,000 to 90,000 clones, approximately 90% of which are singletons, and 2.5% to 3% rests with the top ten. Sample: blood. All receptors come from a person between 18 and 75 years old in good health. CDR3s include the opening cysteine and the closing phenylalanine or tryptophan. The order of the fields is clone size, J gene, V gene, D gene, CDR3 DNA, CDR3 protein. The D gene is left open where the match is weak. Some rows mark clone size as missing; the rest say once, few, many or name a class of expanded clone.

clone size: once; J gene: TRBJ2-3; V gene: TRBV7-9; D gene: NA; CDR3 DNA: TGTGCCAGCAGCTTTGGAGGGAGCGGAGATACGCAGTATTTT; CDR3 protein: CASSFGGSGDTQYF
clone size: NA; J gene: TRBJ1-2; V gene: TRBV11-2; D gene: NA; CDR3 DNA: TGTGCCAGCACCACTATCCGGGGGGGACTTGGCTACACCTTC; CDR3 protein: CASTTIRGGLGYTF
clone size: once; J gene: TRBJ2-1; V gene: TRBV4-2; D gene: NA; CDR3 DNA: TGTGCCAGCAGCCAAGTTAGAACGGTTAGTAATGAGCAGTTCTTC; CDR3 protein: CASSQVRTVSNEQFF
clone size: few; J gene: TRBJ1-5; V gene: TRBV2; D gene: TRBD1; CDR3 DNA: TGTGCCAGCAGTGATGGACAGGGTAGGAATCAGCCCCAGCATTTT; CDR3 protein: CASSDGQGRNQPQHF
clone size: NA; J gene: TRBJ1-2; V gene: TRBV2; D gene: NA; CDR3 DNA: TGTGCCAGCAGTCTAGGGGACCCCAATGGCTACACCTTC; CDR3 protein: CASSLGDPNGYTF
clone size: NA; J gene: TRBJ2-2; V gene: TRBV28; D gene: TRBD2; CDR3 DNA: TGTGCCACCGTAAAGGGGACTTTTCTAGCGGGACGGCTGTTTTTT; CDR3 protein: CATVKGTFLAGRLFF
clone size: NA; J gene: TRBJ2-5; V gene: TRBV29-1; D gene: NA; CDR3 DNA: TGCAGCGTTTCAACTATGGAGTTGTCGGCAGAGACCCAGTACTTC; CDR3 protein: CSVSTMELSAETQYF
clone size: once; J gene: TRBJ2-7; V gene: TRBV28; D gene: NA; CDR3 DNA: TGTGCTAGCACCGGGAGTGTATCCGGGGGTTACGAGCAGTACTTC; CDR3 protein: CASTGSVSGGYEQYF
clone size: NA; J gene: TRBJ2-7; V gene: TRBV4-3; D gene: NA; CDR3 DNA: TGCGCCAGCAGCCAAGAACGAGCGGGCTTAATATACGAGCAGTACTTC; CDR3 protein: CASSQERAGLIYEQYF
clone size: NA; J gene: TRBJ2-2; V gene: TRBV11-3; D gene: NA; CDR3 DNA: TGTGCCAGCAGCTTATACTCCACCGGGGAGCTGTTTTTT; CDR3 protein: CASSLYSTGELFF
clone size: NA; J gene: TRBJ2-5; V gene: TRBV9; D gene: TRBD1; CDR3 DNA: TGTGCCAGCAGCGTTCTCGGGACAGGGCCCCAAGAGACCCAGTACTTC; CDR3 protein: CASSVLGTGPQETQYF
clone size: once; J gene: TRBJ2-1; V gene: TRBV7-9; D gene: TRBD2; CDR3 DNA: TGTGCCAGCAGCATGACTAGCGGACTTTCCTACAATGAGCAGTTCTTC; CDR3 protein: CASSMTSGLSYNEQFF
clone size: NA; J gene: TRBJ2-7; V gene: TRBV10-3; D gene: NA; CDR3 DNA: TGTGCCATCAGTGCTACAGGCACCTCCTACGAGCAGTACTTC; CDR3 protein: CAISATGTSYEQYF
clone size: NA; J gene: TRBJ2-5; V gene: TRBV4-3; D gene: NA; CDR3 DNA: TGCGCCAGCAGCCAAGGACACCAGGGGCGTGAGACCCAGTACTTC; CDR3 protein: CASSQGHQGRETQYF
clone size: NA; J gene: TRBJ1-5; V gene: TRBV4-1; D gene: TRBD1; CDR3 DNA: TGCGCCAGCAGCCAAGATGAGGGGGCAGGGCAGCCCCAGCATTTT; CDR3 protein: CASSQDEGAGQPQHF
clone size: NA; J gene: TRBJ1-4; V gene: TRBV4-3; D gene: TRBD1; CDR3 DNA: TGCGCCAGCAGCCAAAGTGGGACAGGGGGCAGGGATGAAAAACTGTTTTTT; CDR3 protein: CASSQSGTGGRDEKLFF
clone size: NA; J gene: TRBJ2-1; V gene: TRBV11-2; D gene: NA; CDR3 DNA: TGTGCCAGTGAGGGGCGAGGGACTGGTATGCCAACGACCGAGCAGTTCTTC; CDR3 protein: CASEGRGTGMPTTEQFF
clone size: NA; J gene: TRBJ2-3; V gene: TRBV7-2; D gene: NA; CDR3 DNA: TGTGCCAGCAGCCCTCTTTCCGCGGACTTGAATACGCAGTATTTT; CDR3 protein: CASSPLSADLNTQYF
clone size: once; J gene: TRBJ2-1; V gene: TRBV5-4; D gene: NA; CDR3 DNA: TGTGCCAGCAGCTTGCAAGGAAATAGGAATGAGCAGTTCTTC; CDR3 protein: CASSLQGNRNEQFF
clone size: NA; J gene: TRBJ1-6; V gene: TRBV6-5; D gene: NA; CDR3 DNA: TGTGCCAGCAGTTACGGCGCGGGTTCACCCCTCCACTTT; CDR3 protein: CASSYGAGSPLHF
clone size: NA; J gene: TRBJ2-7; V gene: TRBV25-1; D gene: NA; CDR3 DNA: TGTGCCAGCAGCCCTGACAGTCTAGTGGACGAGCAGTACTTC; CDR3 protein: CASSPDSLVDEQYF
clone size: NA; J gene: TRBJ2-1; V gene: TRBV7-3; D gene: TRBD2; CDR3 DNA: TGTGCCAGCAGTCTCAGGACTAGCGGGAGTTGGACCTACAATGAGCAGTTCTTC; CDR3 protein: CASSLRTSGSWTYNEQFF
clone size: NA; J gene: TRBJ2-7; V gene: TRBV27; D gene: NA; CDR3 DNA: TGTGCCAGCCGAAGAGGGAGCAACTACGAGCAGTACTTC; CDR3 protein: CASRRGSNYEQYF
clone size: NA; J gene: TRBJ1-1; V gene: TRBV9; D gene: NA; CDR3 DNA: TGTGCCAGCAGCAGGGGCGTGAACACTGAAGCTTTCTTT; CDR3 protein: CASSRGVNTEAFF
clone size: NA; J gene: TRBJ2-3; V gene: TRBV30; D gene: TRBD2; CDR3 DNA: TGTGCCTGGAGTGACGGGGGGGGGCCTACAGATACGCAGTATTTT; CDR3 protein: CAWSDGGGPTDTQYF
clone size: NA; J gene: TRBJ2-7; V gene: TRBV11-2; D gene: NA; CDR3 DNA: TGTGCCAGCAGCCCTTCCAGCGCGAGCTCCTACGAGCAGTACTTC; CDR3 protein: CASSPSSASSYEQYF
clone size: NA; J gene: TRBJ2-1; V gene: TRBV27; D gene: NA; CDR3 DNA: TGTGCCAGCAGTTCCAGGGACTTTCCCTACAATGAGCAGTTCTTC; CDR3 protein: CASSSRDFPYNEQFF
clone size: NA; J gene: TRBJ2-3; V gene: TRBV6-5; D gene: NA; CDR3 DNA: TGTGCCAGCAGTTCGACGAGAGGAGATACGCAGTATTTT; CDR3 protein: CASSSTRGDTQYF
clone size: NA; J gene: TRBJ2-2; V gene: TRBV11-2; D gene: NA; CDR3 DNA: TGTGCCAGCAGCCGAACCACCGGGGAGCTGTTTTTT; CDR3 protein: CASSRTTGELFF
clone size: NA; J gene: TRBJ2-1; V gene: TRBV29-1; D gene: TRBD1; CDR3 DNA: TGCAGCGTTGGGGACAGACACAATGAGCAGTTCTTC; CDR3 protein: CSVGDRHNEQFF
clone size: NA; J gene: TRBJ2-2; V gene: TRBV7-2; D gene: NA; CDR3 DNA: TGTGCCAGCAGCCGCCGGGGCAACACCGGGGAGCTGTTTTTT; CDR3 protein: CASSRRGNTGELFF
clone size: NA; J gene: TRBJ2-5; V gene: TRBV10-3; D gene: NA; CDR3 DNA: TGTGCCATCAGGGAATCCACAGGGATCGGTAAAGAGACCCAGTACTTC; CDR3 protein: CAIRESTGIGKETQYF
clone size: NA; J gene: TRBJ2-3; V gene: TRBV7-6; D gene: TRBD2; CDR3 DNA: TGTGCCAGCAGCCTAACTAGCGGCGGCACAGATACGCAGTATTTT; CDR3 protein: CASSLTSGGTDTQYF
clone size: once; J gene: TRBJ2-3; V gene: TRBV7-8; D gene: NA; CDR3 DNA: TGTGCCAGCAGCTTCGTGACAGGCGCGGGGGATACGCAGTATTTT; CDR3 protein: CASSFVTGAGDTQYF